Listed here are 18 T cell receptor beta chains from one sample, sequenced in a study of blood T cells in healthy people across ages. PCR was performed a second time for about 7 to 11 cycles using a sample-barcoded 5' primer and a J-beta primer mix. TCRdb reanalysed the 5' RACE reads using MiXCR and keeps one entry per CDR3 protein. This sample has roughly 1,300,000 distinct CDR3 sequences, with approximately 59% found just once. The material sequenced was blood. Source of these receptors: a man between 18 and 29 years old in good health.

This clonotype was recorded a few times. The chain is built from TRBV15 and TRBJ2-1; D gene uncertain. Germline V gene sequence: CDR1 LNHNV, CDR2 YYDKDF (reference sequence). The CDR3 extends over 17 amino acids. V lost 5 bases and J lost 6, with 23 bases in between. The CDR3 reads CATSGSLSSEARNEQFF. As DNA, the CDR3 is TGTGCCACCAGCGGCTCGTTGAGTAGTGAGGCCCGCAATGAGCAGTTCTTC. Combining the CDR3 with reference TRBV15 and TRBJ2-1 gives the whole variable domain DAMVIQNPRYQVTQFGKPVTLSCSQTLNHNVMYWYQQKSSQAPKLLFHYYDKDFNNEADTPDNFQSRRPNTSFCFLDIRSPGLGDTAMYLCATSGSLSSEARNEQFFGPGTRLTVL.

The chain couples TRBV10-3 to TRBJ2-7; TRBD2 might be the D (6 bases). Trimming removed 5 bases at V and 5 bases at J, with 16 bases between. The CDR3 covers 14 residues. The germline CDR1 and CDR2 sequences are ENHRY and SYGVKD. CDR3 coding DNA: TGTGCCATCAGTCTTCCCGGGACTCCAGACGAGCAGTACTTC. Translation gives CAISLPGTPDEQYF.

This clonotype was seen many times. The chain employs TRBV29-1 and TRBJ1-2; D unclear. Germline V gene data show CDR1 as SQVTM and CDR2 as ANQGSEA. V shed 5 bases and J shed 4 bases, with 11 bases lying between them. The CDR3 runs 12 residues. CDR3 in DNA: TGCAGCGTTAGCCCCCGGGTCTATGGCTACACCTTC. It yields the protein CSVSPRVYGYTF.

The V call is TRBV10-3, the J call TRBJ1-2; D might be TRBD1 (5 bases). Deletions cut 6 bases from V and 2 bases from J, with 16 bases between. Germline V lookup: CDR1 ENHRY, CDR2 SYGVKD. The CDR3 spans 15 residues. The CDR3 reads CAIRVQDRANYGYTF. The CDR3 region has the DNA TGTGCCATCAGAGTACAGGACCGGGCCAACTATGGCTACACCTTC.

The rearrangement joins TRBV20-1 to TRBJ2-3; 10 bases align to TRBD2. V shed 6 bases and J 7 bases; nucleotides not matched to a gene: 10. Per germline, CDR1 DFQATT and CDR2 SNEGSKA (reference sequence). The CDR3 loop spans 14 amino acids. CDR3 DNA sequence: TGCAGTGCCCAACCTAGCGGGAGTTTGAATACGCAGTATTTT. It yields the protein CSAQPSGSLNTQYF.

This sequence joins TRBV5-1 and TRBJ2-1, with 9 positions matching TRBD1. The CDR3 totals 16 residues. V was pared by 0 bases and J by 7 bases, with 8 bases of the junction left unmatched. Per the germline V gene, CDR1 is SGHRS and CDR2 is YFSETQ. The CDR3 loop is CASSLAPGQGFNEQFF. The CDR3 bases are TGCGCCAGCAGCTTGGCTCCGGGACAGGGATTTAATGAGCAGTTCTTC.

The CDR3 spells CASSVTNNIGANVLTF. For the CDR3, the DNA is TGTGCCAGCAGCGTCACGAACAACATCGGTGCCAACGTCCTGACTTTC. The rearrangement links TRBV3-1 to TRBJ2-6; D gene ambiguous. With 5 bases removed from V and 7 bases from J, the gap between germline ends came to 18 bases. This CDR3 has 16 amino acids. Germline V gives CDR1 LGHDT, CDR2 YNNKEL (reference sequence).

The gene calls are TRBV12-3 or TRBV12-4 and TRBJ1-2; no firm D call. This CDR3 is built from 13 residues. The ends were cut back, 6 bases at V and 4 bases at J, with 12 bases in the middle. The CDR3 DNA reads TGTGCCAGCAGCCCCACCCGGAGCTATGGCTACACCTTC. Encoded protein: CASSPTRSYGYTF.

The chain recombines TRBV14 with TRBJ2-4, with 10 bases aligning to TRBD2. The DNA end is a closer match to TRBJ2-7, so the J assignment may be wrong. Germline V lookup: CDR1 SGHDN, CDR2 FVKESK. The CDR3 has 15 amino acids. As DNA, the CDR3 is TGTGCCAGCAGCCAAGTCACTAGCGGGGCAAGCGAGCAGTACTTC. This codes for CASSQVTSGASEQYF.

The chain employs TRBV7-8 and TRBJ1-2; 7 nucleotides align to TRBD1. Germline lookup yields CDR1 SGHVS and CDR2 FQNEAQ. The CDR3 contains 15 residues. The J segment lost 6 bases and the V segment lost 2 bases, leaving 9 bases of the junction unmatched. DNA of the CDR3: TGTGCCAGCAGCTTACCCCGGACAGGTGGAAATGGCTACACCTTC. It specifies CASSLPRTGGNGYTF.

This chain connects TRBV25-1 to TRBJ2-4; 10 nucleotides align to TRBD1. Germline V CDR1 and CDR2: MGHDK, SYGVNS. V dropped 5 bases and J dropped 4; count of bases not matched to a gene: 5. This CDR3 is built from 15 residues. The CDR3 loop is CASSPRTGGKNIQYF. The CDR3 DNA follows: TGTGCCAGCAGTCCAAGGACAGGGGGAAAAAACATTCAGTACTTC.

This clonotype turned up a few times. The chain joins TRBV4-3 to TRBJ1-6; no reliable D call. V dropped 1 base and J dropped 6 bases, with 10 bases sitting between them. The CDR3 sequence is 15 residues long. Germline loops: CDR1 LGHNA, CDR2 YSLEER. For the CDR3, the DNA is TGCGCCAGCAGCCAAGTAGGGCGCGGTAATTCACCCCTCCACTTT. Protein product: CASSQVGRGNSPLHF.

The chain joins TRBV29-1 to TRBJ2-7; TRBD1 is a possible D gene (8 bases). Trimming removed 7 bases at V and 0 bases at J, with 19 bases between. This CDR3 is built from 15 residues. Germline assignment: CDR1 SQVTM and CDR2 ANQGSEA. This CDR3 reads CSAGGGTGLSYEQYF. In DNA, the CDR3 is TGCAGCGCTGGGGGGGGGACAGGCCTCTCCTACGAGCAGTACTTC.

The chain carries TRBV20-1 and TRBJ2-1; possibly TRBD2 for D (6 bases). This CDR3 comprises 14 residues. The germline V gene has CDR1 DFQATT and CDR2 SNEGSKA (reference sequence). V lost 4 bases, J lost 3 bases, and 13 bases lay in between. The CDR3, as DNA: TGCAGTGCTATACATGGGACTCTCTACAATGAGCAGTTCTTC. It translates to CSAIHGTLYNEQFF.

The CDR3, as DNA: TGTGCCAGCAGTACGCGGACAGGTCTGGGCACTGAAGCTTTCTTT. Translating it yields CASSTRTGLGTEAFF. V is TRBV6-6 and J is TRBJ1-1; 7 positions match TRBD1. Unmatched junction bases numbered 10, after V lost 5 bases and J lost 4 bases. The CDR3 totals 15 residues. CDR1 is MNHNY and CDR2 is SVGAGI in the germline V gene (reference sequence).

This clonotype appeared a few times. The genes are TRBV3-1 and TRBJ2-3, with 8 bases fitting TRBD2. The CDR3 contains 14 residues. The V and J ends lost 0 bases and 5 bases, in that order; junction bases with no gene match: 1. The germline V gene encodes CDR1 LGHDT and CDR2 YNNKEL (reference sequence). CDR3 nucleotides: TGTGCCAGCAGCCAAGAGCGGGGGGAAGATACGCAGTATTTT. Protein: CASSQERGEDTQYF.

The CDR3 reads CASSPEGYRAYEQYF. In nucleotides, the CDR3 is TGTGCCAGCAGCCCAGAGGGGTACCGGGCCTACGAGCAGTACTTC. The chain combines TRBV7-2 with TRBJ2-4; tentatively, D is TRBD1 or TRBD2 (5 bases each). The DNA end lines up better with TRBJ2-7; the J call may be wrong. This CDR3 comprises 15 residues. Germline CDR1 and CDR2: SGHTA and FQGNSA.

This clonotype appeared a single time. The V and J genes are TRBV4-1 and TRBJ2-3; a weak D match, TRBD1 (5 bases). The germline CDR1 and CDR2 sequences are MGHRA and YSYEKL. The CDR3 runs 16 residues. Between the trimmed V and J ends, which lost 0 bases and 2 bases, there was a span of 12 bases. Here the CDR3 DNA reads TGCGCCAGCAGCCAAGAACAGGTAATGGACACAGATACGCAGTATTTT. Protein sequence: CASSQEQVMDTDTQYF.